The present TCR beta chain was sequenced within a study of kidney transplant recipient with SARS-CoV-2 infection. Using its own MiXCR run on the reads, TCRdb lists one record per CDR3 protein. The data contain under 250,000 distinct CDR3 sequences, 29% of them seen just once; the ten biggest clones take up almost 7.5%. With 5 bases clipped from V and 9 bases from J, the junction kept 3 bases outside the gene matches. There are 14 residues in the CDR3. Germline CDR1 and CDR2: MNHEY and SVGAGI. This clonotype was seen many times. This TCR was recovered from a young adult male patient who had COVID-19 and was a kidney transplant recipient. The graft donor may account for some of the T cells. The chain employs TRBV6-5 and TRBJ1-6, with TRBD1 matching over 11 bases. The specimen was a blood sample, collected at baseline and on day 111 from a kidney transplant recipient. Written as DNA, the CDR3 is TGTGCCAGCAGTGCCGGGACAGGGGGTTCACCCCTCCACTTT. It codes for CASSAGTGGSPLHF.